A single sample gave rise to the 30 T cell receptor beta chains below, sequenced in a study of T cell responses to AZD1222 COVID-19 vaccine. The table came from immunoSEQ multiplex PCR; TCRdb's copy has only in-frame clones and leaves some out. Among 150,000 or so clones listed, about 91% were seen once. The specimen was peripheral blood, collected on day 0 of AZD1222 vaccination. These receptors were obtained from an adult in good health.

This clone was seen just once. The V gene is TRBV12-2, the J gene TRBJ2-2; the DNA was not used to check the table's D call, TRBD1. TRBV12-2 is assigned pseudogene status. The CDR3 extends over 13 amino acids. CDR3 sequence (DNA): TGTGCAAGTCCCCATATGGGCCCCGGGGAGCTGTTTTTT. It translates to CASPHMGPGELFF.

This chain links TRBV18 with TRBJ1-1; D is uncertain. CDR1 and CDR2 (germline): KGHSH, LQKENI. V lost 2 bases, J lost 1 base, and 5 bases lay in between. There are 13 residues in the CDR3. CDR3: CASSPGPNTEAFF. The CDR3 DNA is TGTGCCAGCTCACCAGGTCCGAACACTGAAGCTTTCTTT.

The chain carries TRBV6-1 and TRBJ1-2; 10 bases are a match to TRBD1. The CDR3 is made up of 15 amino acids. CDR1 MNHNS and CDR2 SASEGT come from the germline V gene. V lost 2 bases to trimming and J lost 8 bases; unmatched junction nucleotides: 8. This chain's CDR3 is CASSEYRQGATGYTF. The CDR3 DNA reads TGTGCCAGCAGTGAATATCGACAGGGGGCAACCGGCTACACCTTC.

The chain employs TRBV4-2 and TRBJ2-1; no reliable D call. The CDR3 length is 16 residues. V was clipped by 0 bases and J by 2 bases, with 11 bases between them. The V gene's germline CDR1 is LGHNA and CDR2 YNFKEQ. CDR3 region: CASSQERLEPYNEQFF. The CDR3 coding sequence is TGTGCCAGCAGCCAAGAGCGGCTAGAGCCCTACAATGAGCAGTTCTTC.

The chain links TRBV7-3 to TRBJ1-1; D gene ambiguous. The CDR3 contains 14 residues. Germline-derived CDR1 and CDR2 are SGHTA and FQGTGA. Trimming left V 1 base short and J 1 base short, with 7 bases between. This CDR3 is CASSLNTANTEAFF. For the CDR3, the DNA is TGTGCCAGCAGCTTAAACACAGCGAACACTGAAGCTTTCTTT. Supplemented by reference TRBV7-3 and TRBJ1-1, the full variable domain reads GAGVSQTPSNKVTEKGKYVELRCDPISGHTALYWYRQSLGQGPEFLIYFQGTGAADDSGLPNDRFFAVRPEGSVSTLKIQRTERGDSAVYLCASSLNTANTEAFFGQGTRLTVV.

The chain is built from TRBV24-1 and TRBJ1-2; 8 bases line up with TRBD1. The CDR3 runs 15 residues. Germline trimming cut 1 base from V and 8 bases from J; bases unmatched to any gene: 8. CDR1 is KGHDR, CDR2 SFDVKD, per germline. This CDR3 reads CATSDLAGTGGGYTF. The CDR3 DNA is TGTGCCACCAGTGATTTAGCCGGGACAGGTGGCGGCTACACCTTC.

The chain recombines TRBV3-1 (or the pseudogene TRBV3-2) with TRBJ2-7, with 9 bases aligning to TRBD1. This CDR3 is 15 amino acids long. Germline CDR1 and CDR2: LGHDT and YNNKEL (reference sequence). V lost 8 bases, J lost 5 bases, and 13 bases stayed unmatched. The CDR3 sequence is CASQRPPGQGHEQYF. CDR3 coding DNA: TGTGCCAGCCAACGACCCCCGGGACAGGGCCACGAGCAGTACTTC.

The CDR3 nucleotides read TGTGCCAGCAGCCTCCCGGACAGGGGAACTGAAGCTTTCTTT. Translated, it gives CASSLPDRGTEAFF. The rearrangement uses TRBV7-9 and TRBJ1-1, with TRBD1 identical over 9 bases. CDR1 is SEHNR, CDR2 FQNEAQ, per germline (reference sequence). The CDR3 is 14 residues long. With 5 bases clipped from V and 5 bases from J, the junction kept 6 bases outside the gene matches.

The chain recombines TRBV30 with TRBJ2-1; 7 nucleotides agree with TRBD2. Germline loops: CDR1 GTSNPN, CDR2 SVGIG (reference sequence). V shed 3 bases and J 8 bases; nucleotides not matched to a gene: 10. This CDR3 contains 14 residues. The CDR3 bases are TGTGCCTGGAGCCGCCGTATTGGGGGGGATGAGCAGTTCTTC. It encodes CAWSRRIGGDEQFF. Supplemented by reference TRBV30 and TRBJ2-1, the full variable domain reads SQTIHQWPATLVQPVGSPLSLECTVEGTSNPNLYWYRQAAGRGLQLLFYSVGIGQISSEVPQNLSASRPQDRQFILSSKKLLLSDSGFYLCAWSRRIGGDEQFFGPGTRLTVL.

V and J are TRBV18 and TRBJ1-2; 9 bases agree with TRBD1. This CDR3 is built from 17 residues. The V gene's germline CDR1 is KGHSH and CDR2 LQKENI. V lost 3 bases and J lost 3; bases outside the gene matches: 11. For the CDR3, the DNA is TGTGCCAGCTCACCCATTGCCCCGGACAGGGGTTACTATGGCTACACCTTC. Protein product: CASSPIAPDRGYYGYTF.

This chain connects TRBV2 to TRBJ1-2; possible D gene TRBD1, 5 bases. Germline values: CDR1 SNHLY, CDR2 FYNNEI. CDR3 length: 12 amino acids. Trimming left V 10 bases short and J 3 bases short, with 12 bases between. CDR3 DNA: TGTGCCACCACGGGGGGGTACTATGGCTACACCTTC. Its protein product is CATTGGYYGYTF.

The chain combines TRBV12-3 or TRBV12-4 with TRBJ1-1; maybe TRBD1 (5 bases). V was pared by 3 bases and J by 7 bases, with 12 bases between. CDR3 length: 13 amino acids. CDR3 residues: CASSFGRDREAFF. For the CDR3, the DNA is TGTGCCAGCAGTTTTGGGAGGGACCGTGAAGCTTTCTTT.

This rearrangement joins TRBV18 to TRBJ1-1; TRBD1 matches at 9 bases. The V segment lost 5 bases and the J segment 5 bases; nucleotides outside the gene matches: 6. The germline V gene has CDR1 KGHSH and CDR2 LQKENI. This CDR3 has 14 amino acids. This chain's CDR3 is CASSTGTGRTEAFF. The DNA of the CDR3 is TGTGCCAGCTCAACCGGGACAGGGAGGACTGAAGCTTTCTTT.

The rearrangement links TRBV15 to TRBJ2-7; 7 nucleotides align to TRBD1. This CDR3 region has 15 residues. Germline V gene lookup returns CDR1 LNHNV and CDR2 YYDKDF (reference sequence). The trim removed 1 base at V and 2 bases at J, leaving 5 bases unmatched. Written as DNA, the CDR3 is TGTGCCACCAGCAGAGGAAAACAGGGGCCCTACGAGCAGTACTTC. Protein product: CATSRGKQGPYEQYF.

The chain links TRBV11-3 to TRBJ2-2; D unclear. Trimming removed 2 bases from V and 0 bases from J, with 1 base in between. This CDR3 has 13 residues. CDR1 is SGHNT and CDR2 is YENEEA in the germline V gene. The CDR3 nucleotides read TGTGCCAGCAGCTTAACGAACACCGGGGAGCTGTTTTTT. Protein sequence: CASSLTNTGELFF.

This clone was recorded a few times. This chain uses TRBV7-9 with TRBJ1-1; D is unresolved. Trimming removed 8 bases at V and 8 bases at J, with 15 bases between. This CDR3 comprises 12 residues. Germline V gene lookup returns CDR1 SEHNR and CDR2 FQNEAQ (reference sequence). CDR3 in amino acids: CASGIVTGEAFF. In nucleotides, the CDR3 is TGTGCCAGCGGAATTGTCACTGGGGAAGCTTTCTTT.

The CDR3 loop is CASSEGAGAGYGYTF. As DNA, the CDR3 is TGTGCCAGCAGTGAAGGGGCAGGGGCCGGCTATGGCTACACCTTC. The chain is built from TRBV2 and TRBJ1-2; weak D call: TRBD1 (6 bases). Trimming stripped 1 base from V and 4 bases from J, with 13 bases between. The germline gives CDR1 SNHLY, CDR2 FYNNEI. The CDR3 is made up of 15 amino acids.

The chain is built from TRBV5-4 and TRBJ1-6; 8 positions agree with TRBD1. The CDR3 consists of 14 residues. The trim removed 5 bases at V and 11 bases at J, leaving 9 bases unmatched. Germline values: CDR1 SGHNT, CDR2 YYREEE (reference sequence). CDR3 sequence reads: CASSLQGAGPPLHF. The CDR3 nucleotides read TGTGCCAGCAGTCTCCAGGGGGCCGGGCCACCCCTCCACTTT.

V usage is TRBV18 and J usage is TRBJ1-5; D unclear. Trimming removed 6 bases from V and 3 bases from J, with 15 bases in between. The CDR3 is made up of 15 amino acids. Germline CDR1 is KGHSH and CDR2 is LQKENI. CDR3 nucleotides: TGTGCCAGCTCGCCAAGCCCGGGCCTCAATCAGCCCCAGCATTTT. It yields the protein CASSPSPGLNQPQHF.

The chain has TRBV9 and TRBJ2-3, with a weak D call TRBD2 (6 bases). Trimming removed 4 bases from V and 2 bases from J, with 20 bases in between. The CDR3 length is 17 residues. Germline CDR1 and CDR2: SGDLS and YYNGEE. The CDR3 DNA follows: TGTGCCAGCAGCCCGGGGCCAGCGGGCTACTCCACAGATACGCAGTATTTT. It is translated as CASSPGPAGYSTDTQYF.

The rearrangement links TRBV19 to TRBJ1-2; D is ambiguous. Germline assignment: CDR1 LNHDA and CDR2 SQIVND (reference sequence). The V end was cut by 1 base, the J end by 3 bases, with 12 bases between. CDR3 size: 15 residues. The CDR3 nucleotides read TGTGCCAGTAGTATAGTCGGGGTAACTTACTATGGCTACACCTTC. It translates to CASSIVGVTYYGYTF.

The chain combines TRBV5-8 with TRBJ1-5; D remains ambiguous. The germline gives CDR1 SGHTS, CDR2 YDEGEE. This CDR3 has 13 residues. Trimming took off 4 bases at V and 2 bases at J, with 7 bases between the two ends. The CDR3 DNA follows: TGTGCCAGCAGCCCCCTTGGCAATCAGCCCCAGCATTTT. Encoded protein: CASSPLGNQPQHF.

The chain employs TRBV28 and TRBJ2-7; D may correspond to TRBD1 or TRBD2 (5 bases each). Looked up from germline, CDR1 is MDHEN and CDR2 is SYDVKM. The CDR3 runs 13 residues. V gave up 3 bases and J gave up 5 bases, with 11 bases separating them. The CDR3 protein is CASSFGGGNEQYF. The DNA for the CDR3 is TGTGCCAGCAGTTTTGGGGGTGGAAACGAGCAGTACTTC.

The CDR3 protein is CASSLAWGYEQYF. In nucleotides, the CDR3 is TGTGCCAGCAGCTTGGCCTGGGGGTACGAGCAGTACTTC. The V call is TRBV7-2, the J call TRBJ2-7; possibly TRBD1 or TRBD2 for D (5 bases each). CDR3 length: 13 residues. The V gene's germline CDR1 is SGHTA and CDR2 FQGNSA. Trimming removed 3 bases at V and 4 bases at J, with 10 bases between.

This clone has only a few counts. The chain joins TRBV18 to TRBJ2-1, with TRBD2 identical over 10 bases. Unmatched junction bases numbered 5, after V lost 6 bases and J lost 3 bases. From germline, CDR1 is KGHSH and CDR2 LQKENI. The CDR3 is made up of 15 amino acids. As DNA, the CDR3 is TGTGCCAGCTCCCCAGGGACTAGCGACTACAATGAGCAGTTCTTC. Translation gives CASSPGTSDYNEQFF.

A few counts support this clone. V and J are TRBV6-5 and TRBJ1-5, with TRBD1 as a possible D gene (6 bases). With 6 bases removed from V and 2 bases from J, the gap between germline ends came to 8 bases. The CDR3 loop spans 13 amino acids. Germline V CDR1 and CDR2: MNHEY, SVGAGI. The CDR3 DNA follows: TGTGCCAGCAGGAGACAGGGCAATCAGCCCCAGCATTTT. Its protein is CASRRQGNQPQHF.

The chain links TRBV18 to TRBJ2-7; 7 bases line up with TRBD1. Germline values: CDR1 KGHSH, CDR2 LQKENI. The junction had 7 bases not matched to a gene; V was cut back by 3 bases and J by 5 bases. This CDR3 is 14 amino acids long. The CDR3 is CASSPAGQAHEQYF. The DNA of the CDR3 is TGTGCCAGCTCACCGGCTGGACAGGCCCACGAGCAGTACTTC.

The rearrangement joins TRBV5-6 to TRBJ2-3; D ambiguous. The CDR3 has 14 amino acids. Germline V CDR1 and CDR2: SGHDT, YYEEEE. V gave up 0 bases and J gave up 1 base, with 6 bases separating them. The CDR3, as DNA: TGTGCCAGCAGCTTGGGTGGGCGCACAGATACGCAGTATTTT. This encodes CASSLGGRTDTQYF.

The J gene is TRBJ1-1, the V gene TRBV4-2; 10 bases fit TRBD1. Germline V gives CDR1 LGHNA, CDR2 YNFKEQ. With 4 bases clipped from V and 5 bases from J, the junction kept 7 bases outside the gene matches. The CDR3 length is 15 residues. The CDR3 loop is CASSPLAGQGTEAFF. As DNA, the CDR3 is TGTGCCAGCAGCCCGCTCGCGGGACAGGGGACTGAAGCTTTCTTT.

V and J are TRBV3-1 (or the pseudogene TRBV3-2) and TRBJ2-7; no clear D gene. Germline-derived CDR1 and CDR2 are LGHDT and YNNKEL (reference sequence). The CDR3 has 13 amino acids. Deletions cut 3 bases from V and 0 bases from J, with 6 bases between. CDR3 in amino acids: CASSHSPSYEQYF. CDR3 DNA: TGTGCCAGCAGCCATTCCCCCTCCTACGAGCAGTACTTC.